At least ten counts were recorded for the clone carrying this T cell receptor (beta chain). The record originates from a study of CD8+CD57+ T cells in acquired aplastic anemia. Study in general: Sorted CD4+ and CD8+ cells yielded DNA averaging around 3.2 ug.

Genomic DNA provided the template from which TCR beta VDJ and CDR3 profiles were obtained. TCRdb processed the reads anew with MiXCR; each CDR3 protein has one entry. The data contain around 200,000 distinct CDR3 sequences, approximately 57% of them singletons. The CDR3 has 17 amino acids. Trimming removed 7 bases from V and 5 bases from J, with 23 bases in between. Per germline, CDR1 SEHNR and CDR2 FQNEAQ (reference sequence). V and J are TRBV7-9 and TRBJ2-2, with D perhaps assigned TRBD1 or TRBD2 (6 bases each). The TCR originated in a human donor in good health. Sample: sorted CD4+, CD8+, or CD8+CD57+ T cells (not recorded which) from PBMCs. The CDR3 region is CASTPPVGHRETGELFF. The CDR3 bases are TGTGCCAGCACCCCACCCGTGGGACACCGGGAGACCGGGGAGCTGTTTTTT.